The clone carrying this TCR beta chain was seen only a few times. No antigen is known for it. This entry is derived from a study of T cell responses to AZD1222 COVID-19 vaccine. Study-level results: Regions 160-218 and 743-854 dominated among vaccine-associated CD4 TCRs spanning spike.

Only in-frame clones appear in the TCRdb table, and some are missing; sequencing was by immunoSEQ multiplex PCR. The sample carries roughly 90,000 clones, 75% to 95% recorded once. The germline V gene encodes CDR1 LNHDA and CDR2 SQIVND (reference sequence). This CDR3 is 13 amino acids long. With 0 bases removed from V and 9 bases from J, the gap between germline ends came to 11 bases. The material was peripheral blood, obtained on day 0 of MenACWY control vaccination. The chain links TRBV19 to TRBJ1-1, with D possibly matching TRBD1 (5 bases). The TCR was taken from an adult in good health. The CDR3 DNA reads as TGTGCCAGTAGTATAGATCGTGACAGTCAAGCTTTCTTT. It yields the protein CASSIDRDSQAFF.